One sample yielded the 32 T cell receptor beta chains listed below, sequenced in a study of glioma-infiltrating T cells. Amplification of TCR alpha and beta CDR3 regions from RNA used iRepertoire nested multiplex PCR. Using its own MiXCR run on the multiplex PCR reads, TCRdb lists one record per CDR3 protein. The sample records 100,000 to 150,000 distinct CDR3 sequences, approximately 25% being singletons. Sequenced input: glioma tissue, nonneoplastic brain tissue, or PBMCs (not recorded which). Every receptor here comes from a human donor with low-grade glioma or glioblastoma, undergoing nonglioma brain surgery, or in good health (not recorded which).

Ten or more counts support this clonotype. The genes are TRBV29-1 and TRBJ2-3; 11 bases match TRBD2. With 4 bases clipped from V and 4 bases from J, the junction kept 7 bases outside the gene matches. CDR1 is SQVTM, CDR2 ANQGSEA, per germline. This CDR3 has 15 residues. The CDR3 DNA is TGCAGCGTTGCAAGGCTAGCGGGAGGCCCAGATACGCAGTATTTT. Protein product: CSVARLAGGPDTQYF.

This clonotype was counted at least ten times. This chain links TRBV12-5 with TRBJ1-5; D gene uncertain. Trimming removed 2 bases at V and 6 bases at J, with 17 bases between. Germline loops: CDR1 LGHNT, CDR2 FRNRAP. The CDR3 is made up of 16 amino acids. The CDR3: CASGLHTGGIGQPQHF. As DNA, the CDR3 is TGTGCTAGTGGTTTGCACACCGGTGGGATCGGTCAGCCCCAGCATTTT.

With regard to this clonotype: This clone may be a read error of a much larger clone one base away. The chain combines TRBV3-1 with TRBJ2-5; TRBD2 is a possible D gene (5 bases). Germline V gives CDR1 LGHDT, CDR2 YNNKEL (reference sequence). The length of the CDR3 is 15 residues. The CDR3 loop is CASSQRGRVGETQHF. CDR3 DNA sequence: TGTGCCAGCAGCCAACGGGGTCGCGTGGGAGAGACCCAGCACTTC.

This clonotype was seen ten or more times. V is TRBV7-9 and J is TRBJ1-2; D unclear. The CDR3 runs to 13 residues. V lost 5 bases to trimming and J lost 9 bases, with 16 bases between them. Germline V gene data show CDR1 as SEHNR and CDR2 as FQNEAQ (reference sequence). The CDR3 DNA sequence: TGTGCCAGCAGCCCTAACAATGGCTGGAGCTACACCTTC. Its protein product is CASSPNNGWSYTF. The variable domain in full, with the rest retrieved from reference TRBV7-9 and TRBJ1-2, is DTGVSQNPRHKITKRGQNVTFRCDPISEHNRLYWYRQTLGQGPEFLTYFQNEAQLEKSRLLSDRFSAERPKGSFSTLEIQRTEQGDSAMYLCASSPNNGWSYTFGSGTRLTVV.

Remarks on this clonotype: This sequence may be a read error, since a much larger clone differs from it by one base. V is TRBV29-1 and J is TRBJ2-1; 14 bases fit TRBD2. The CDR3 length is 15 residues. The trim removed 6 bases at V and 9 bases at J, leaving 10 bases unmatched. The germline CDR1 and CDR2 sequences are SQVTM and ANQGSEA. CDR3 region: CSVSLGLAGESEQFF. The CDR3 DNA follows: TGCAGCGTGTCACTGGGACTAGCGGGAGAAAGTGAGCAGTTCTTC.

Notes on this clonotype: A junction boundary mismatches the germline segment, possibly from a read error. The chain recombines TRBV11-1 with TRBJ1-5; D gene ambiguous. This CDR3 has 13 amino acids. Per the germline V gene, CDR1 is SGHAT and CDR2 is FQDESV (reference sequence). The CDR3 region has the DNA TGTGCCAGCAGCTTATCTAACAATCAGACCCAGCATTTT. The encoded protein is CASSLSNNQTQHF.

This clonotype was seen many times. The chain joins TRBV3-1 to TRBJ2-7, with D possibly TRBD2 on 5 matching bases. CDR1 and CDR2 (germline): LGHDT, YNNKEL (reference sequence). The CDR3 is made up of 14 amino acids. V was trimmed by 4 bases and J by 2 bases, leaving 12 bases between them. CDR3 coding DNA: TGTGCCAGCAGCCTCAAGGGAGTCCCCTACGAGCAGTACTTC. Its protein product is CASSLKGVPYEQYF.

Note on this clonotype: Given a much more abundant clone one base away, this may be a read error. J is TRBJ2-7 and V is TRBV7-9; 11 bases agree with TRBD2. Germline CDR1 is SEHNR and CDR2 is FQNEAQ (reference sequence). The trim removed 2 bases at V and 8 bases at J, leaving 5 bases unmatched. The CDR3 is 14 residues long. The CDR3 nucleotides are TGTGCCAGCAGCTTAACTAGCGGGAGTTACAAGCAGTACTTC. Its protein product is CASSLTSGSYKQYF.

This clonotype has a count of ten or more. J is TRBJ2-1 and V is TRBV2; 11 bases are shared with TRBD2. This CDR3 region has 15 residues. Germline V gene lookup returns CDR1 SNHLY and CDR2 FYNNEI. V lost 3 bases and J lost 8; bases outside the gene matches: 6. CDR3 sequence: CASSDGLAGGYEQFF. Here the CDR3 DNA reads TGTGCCAGCAGTGACGGGCTAGCGGGAGGCTATGAGCAGTTCTTC. Drawing the rest from reference TRBV2 and TRBJ2-1, the complete variable domain is EPEVTQTPSHQVTQMGQEVILRCVPISNHLYFYWYRQILGQKVEFLVSFYNNEISEKSEIFDDQFSVERPDGSNFTLKIRSTKLEDSAMYFCASSDGLAGGYEQFFGPGTRLTVL.

Concerning this clonotype itself: This sequence may be a read error, since a much larger clone differs from it by one base. This chain connects TRBV4-1 to TRBJ1-1; D is uncertain. Germline CDR1 MGHRA, CDR2 YSYEKL. This CDR3 spans 14 amino acids. This CDR3 reads CASGQRVENTEAFF. The CDR3 DNA reads as TGCGCCAGCGGCCAAAGGGTGGAGAACACTGAAGCTTTCTTT.

At least ten counts were recorded for this clonotype. Here the CDR3 reads CASSQVRRRDEQFF. The CDR3 DNA reads TGCGCCAGCAGCCAAGTTCGACGAAGGGATGAGCAGTTCTTC. The rearrangement uses TRBV4-1 and TRBJ2-1; D is unclear. The CDR3 is 14 residues long. V shed 1 base and J shed 8 bases, with 12 bases lying between them. Germline values: CDR1 MGHRA, CDR2 YSYEKL.

This clonotype was counted many times. The chain combines TRBV27 with TRBJ2-5; possibly TRBD1 or TRBD2 for D (6 bases each). Germline CDR1 reads MNHEY; CDR2 reads SMNVEV (reference sequence). The CDR3 is 15 amino acids. V lost 6 bases and J lost 5, with 19 bases in between. This CDR3 reads CASSPIDGGPETQYF. For the CDR3, the DNA is TGTGCCAGCAGCCCCATCGATGGGGGGCCGGAGACCCAGTACTTC.

This clonotype was observed a few times. A read error may produce the germline difference seen at one junction end. The genes are TRBV7-2 and TRBJ2-5; D ambiguous. Germline CDR1 and CDR2: SGHTA and FQGNSA. The CDR3 has 13 residues. CDR3 sequence (DNA): TGTGCCGGCAGCTCCCCCAGCCCAGAGACCCAGTACTTC. Translation: CAGSSPSPETQYF.

This clonotype appeared a few times. The V and J genes are TRBV4-1 and TRBJ2-7; D might be TRBD1 or TRBD2, each matching 5 bases. Germline V gene lookup returns CDR1 MGHRA and CDR2 YSYEKL. This CDR3 has 13 residues. The V gene lost 0 bases and the J gene lost 5 bases, with 8 bases spanning the gap. The CDR3 DNA sequence: TGCGCCAGCAGCCAAGATGGGGGAAACGAGCAGTACTTC. Its translation: CASSQDGGNEQYF.

This clonotype came up many times. V usage is TRBV7-8 and J usage is TRBJ2-7, with unresolved D. The CDR3 has 12 amino acids. V was clipped by 3 bases and J by 4 bases, with 7 bases between them. CDR1 is SGHVS, CDR2 FQNEAQ, per germline. The CDR3 spells CASSFLGYEQYF. CDR3 DNA: TGTGCCAGCAGCTTCTTGGGGTACGAGCAGTACTTC.

In regard to this clonotype: A much bigger clone sits one base away, suggesting this may be a read error. The chain employs TRBV12-3 or TRBV12-4 and TRBJ2-5, with D maybe TRBD1 (5 bases). This CDR3 has 13 residues. CDR3: CASTGLVGENQYF. Written as DNA, the CDR3 is TGTGCCAGCACAGGGCTAGTAGGAGAGAACCAGTACTTC.

This clonotype was found once. A much larger clone lies a single base off, so this may be a read error. The rearrangement joins TRBV2 to TRBJ1-5; the match to TRBD1 covers 8 bases. This CDR3 contains 13 residues. In germline, CDR1 is SNHLY, CDR2 FYNNEI. The CDR3 DNA reads TGTGCCAGCGTAGGACAGGGCGGTCAGCCCCAGAATTTT. This translates into CASVGQGGQPQNF.

About this clonotype itself: Its ends do not fully match the called genes, so a read error is possible. The chain couples TRBV5-1 to TRBJ2-2; the D gene is possibly TRBD1 (6 bases). There are 15 residues in the CDR3. Germline lookup yields CDR1 SGHRS and CDR2 YFSETQ. CDR3 bases: TGCGCCAGCAGCTTGGAGACAGGTGGGGCCGGGGATCTGTTTTTT. Translating it yields CASSLETGGAGDLFF.

Here the CDR3 DNA reads TGTGCCACCACCGACCAGAAGAACACTGAAGAGTTCTTT. It encodes CATTDQKNTEEFF. The chain links TRBV15 to TRBJ1-1; D gene uncertain. The ends were cut back, 7 bases at V and 14 bases at J, with 23 bases in the middle. This CDR3 region has 13 residues. CDR1 LNHNV and CDR2 YYDKDF come from the germline V gene (reference sequence).

This clonotype was picked up many times. CDR3 sequence reads: CASTHAGGQYF. The CDR3 DNA reads TGTGCCAGCACCCACGCGGGGGGGCAGTATTTT. This chain joins TRBV28 and TRBJ2-3, with 8 bases matching TRBD2. The CDR3 is 11 residues long. Germline CDR1 reads MDHEN; CDR2 reads SYDVKM. V trimming: 7 bases; J trimming: 11 bases; junction bases outside the gene matches: 5.

V gene TRBV5-1 combines with J gene TRBJ2-1, with TRBD2 identical over 7 bases. The CDR3 runs to 15 residues. Germline V gene sequence: CDR1 SGHRS, CDR2 YFSETQ. V was clipped by 2 bases and J by 8 bases; unmatched bases: 10. The CDR3 reads CASSFQPATSDEQFF. The DNA of the CDR3 is TGCGCCAGCAGCTTCCAGCCAGCAACTAGCGATGAGCAGTTCTTC.

Many counts were recorded for this clonotype. It is unclear where the CDR3 begins or ends on the DNA, so no DNA is shown, and the CDR3 is as TCRdb lists it. The CDR3 sequence: CASSTSGHDLQTQYF. The rearrangement links TRBV7-9 to TRBJ2-5; the table calls TRBD1, which could not be checked here. Germline V gene data show CDR1 as SEHNR and CDR2 as FQNEAQ (reference sequence). The CDR3 region is 15 residues in length, termini included.

CDR3 sequence (DNA): TGTGCCAGTAGTATGGGGGCGGCAGGGTTTAGCAATCAGCCCCAGCATTTT. Amino acid sequence: CASSMGAAGFSNQPQHF. The chain couples TRBV19 to TRBJ1-5; tentative D call: TRBD1 (6 bases). The CDR3 runs to 17 residues. The ends were cut back, 3 bases at V and 0 bases at J, with 15 bases in the middle. Germline V gene lookup returns CDR1 LNHDA and CDR2 SQIVND (reference sequence).

As to this clonotype: A much larger clonotype is one base distant, so this may be a read error. The chain carries TRBV4-1 and TRBJ2-3; possible D gene TRBD1, 5 bases. From germline, CDR1 is MGHRA and CDR2 YSYEKL. This CDR3 has 17 amino acids. V lost 0 bases and J lost 6, with 19 bases in between. The CDR3 nucleotides are TGCGCCAGCAGCCAAGACCTGGAAAGGGGCAAGAGGGATACGCAGTATTTT. Its translation is CASSQDLERGKRDTQYF.

Many counts were recorded for this clonotype. The V gene is TRBV7-2, the J gene TRBJ2-5; tentatively, D is TRBD2 (6 bases). The V and J ends lost 3 bases and 0 bases respectively, with 11 bases between them. Per the germline V gene, CDR1 is SGHTA and CDR2 is FQGNSA. The CDR3 is 15 residues long. The CDR3 here is CASSFSGTYQETQYF. CDR3 nucleotide sequence: TGTGCCAGCAGCTTCTCCGGGACTTACCAAGAGACCCAGTACTTC.

This clonotype was counted many times. This chain joins TRBV4-3 and TRBJ2-5; 8 bases match TRBD2. This CDR3 has 17 residues. J gave up 1 base and V 2 bases, and 9 bases lay outside the gene matches. From germline, CDR1 is LGHNA and CDR2 YSLEER. The CDR3 coding sequence is TGCGCCAGCAGCCAATCGGGAGCGGGAGCGATCCAAGAGACCCAGTACTTC. This codes for CASSQSGAGAIQETQYF.

The chain recombines TRBV27 with TRBJ2-1; 10 nucleotides line up with TRBD2. V trimming: 6 bases; J trimming: 6 bases; junction bases outside the gene matches: 8. Germline CDR1 MNHEY, CDR2 SMNVEV (reference sequence). This CDR3 is 15 amino acids long. CDR3 loop: CASSFVAGGGNEQFF. In DNA form, the CDR3 reads TGTGCCAGCAGCTTTGTAGCGGGAGGAGGCAATGAGCAGTTCTTC.

This chain connects TRBV18 to TRBJ1-1; no firm D call. The germline V gene encodes CDR1 KGHSH and CDR2 LQKENI. The V gene lost 11 bases and the J gene lost 3 bases, with 13 bases spanning the gap. The CDR3 spans 12 residues. The CDR3 spells CAGPLSDTEAFF. The CDR3 region has the DNA TGTGCCGGCCCACTGTCAGACACTGAAGCTTTCTTT. Looking up the rest from reference TRBV18 and TRBJ1-1 gives the full variable domain: NAGVMQNPRHLVRRRGQEARLRCSPMKGHSHVYWYRQLPEEGLKFMVYLQKENIIDESGMPKERFSAEFPKEGPSILRIQQVVRGDSAAYFCAGPLSDTEAFFGQGTRLTVV.

With regard to this clonotype: Given a much more abundant clone one base away, this may be a read error. The chain combines TRBV10-3 with TRBJ2-7; D unclear. Germline V gene sequence: CDR1 ENHRY, CDR2 SYGVKD. The CDR3 totals 12 residues. As DNA, the CDR3 is TGTGCCATCGGTGAGTCGATGTACGAGCAGTACTTC. It codes for CAIGESMYEQYF.

This clonotype was recorded many times. The chain uses TRBV4-1 and TRBJ1-2; 8 nucleotides match TRBD1. Trimming took 0 bases from V and 6 from J; bases not matched to a gene: 3. CDR1 and CDR2 (germline): MGHRA, YSYEKL. The CDR3 has 14 residues. The CDR3: CASSQEHRGDGYTF. The CDR3 nucleotides are TGCGCCAGCAGCCAAGAACACAGGGGGGATGGCTACACCTTC.

A word on this clonotype: A much larger clone sits a single nucleotide away, making a read error possible. J is TRBJ1-2 and V is TRBV4-2; possible D gene TRBD1, 6 bases. The germline V gene has CDR1 LGHNA and CDR2 YNFKEQ. The CDR3 totals 16 residues. CDR3 sequence: CASSREADSSNYGCTF. CDR3 DNA sequence: TGTGCCAGCAGCCGTGAGGCGGACAGCTCTAACTATGGCTGCACCTTC.

This clonotype was observed at least ten times. The chain is built from TRBV3-1 and TRBJ2-3, with 8 bases identical to TRBD1. Trimming removed 4 bases from V and 2 bases from J; junction bases left unmatched: 11. Germline V gene sequence: CDR1 LGHDT, CDR2 YNNKEL (reference sequence). The CDR3 extends over 17 amino acids. CDR3 amino acids: CASSPQDRGGLTDTQYF. CDR3 nucleotides: TGTGCCAGCAGCCCGCAAGACAGGGGTGGACTCACAGATACGCAGTATTTT.